This T cell receptor (beta chain) was found in a study of T cell responses to AZD1222 COVID-19 vaccine. Regarding the study as a whole: Only a handful of people who got AZD1222 tested seropositive at baseline. There were vaccine-associated CD4 TCRs across spike, dominant at 160-218 and 743-854. Per reports, nearly half of all spike-specific TCRs target regions that are unmutated in variants.

Here immunoSEQ multiplex PCR was the method, and the copy in TCRdb shows in-frame clones only, minus some. The table lists some 92,000 clones, around 93% of them singletons. On this clone: Its matching antigen is unknown.

V lost 9 bases and J lost 0; bases outside the gene matches: 6. The CDR3 spans 14 residues. Germline values: CDR1 LNHDA, CDR2 SQIVND (reference sequence). This receptor was obtained from an adult in good health. The chain links TRBV19 to TRBJ1-2, with TRBD1 identical over 8 bases. This material consisted of peripheral blood, taken on day 0 of AZD1222 vaccination. CDR3 bases: TGTGCCAGCCACCGGGACAGGACTAACTATGGCTACACCTTC. It is translated as CASHRDRTNYGYTF.